This T cell receptor beta chain was captured in a study of beta chain features in type 1 diabetes. Turning to the study itself: Examination covered around 98,000,000 sorted cells spanning all samples. Study results and caveats: In every one of the four CD4+ subsets, TCRB CDR3s were moderately but significantly shorter in Type 1 diabetes patients.

The CDR3 length is 13 residues. CDR1 and CDR2 from the germline V gene are SGHTA and FQGNSA. Trimming pared 2 bases from V and 8 bases from J, leaving 12 bases between. Details on this clone: The antigen is unknown.

Every bit of the isolated RNA underwent reverse transcription, so sequencing read expressed TCRB transcripts. Profiling relied on immunoSEQ multiplex PCR, and the TCRdb table lists in-frame clones only, not all of them. The data show under 850,000 clones, with around 15% seen just once and 0.022% held by the top ten. The rearrangement links TRBV7-2 to TRBJ1-2; no clear D gene. This receptor was identified in a man between 18 and 35 years old with type 1 diabetes. The specimen was naive CD4+ T cells from blood. The CDR3 DNA sequence: TGTGCCAGCAGCTTAAGCCAATCGGGCGGCTACACCTTC. It yields the protein CASSLSQSGGYTF. The full variable domain, with the rest looked up from reference TRBV7-2 and TRBJ1-2, is GAGVSQSPSNKVTEKGKDVELRCDPISGHTALYWYRQSLGQGLEFLIYFQGNSAPDKSGLPSDRFSAERTGGSVSTLTIQRTQQEDSAVYLCASSLSQSGGYTFGSGTRLTVV.